This T cell receptor beta chain was found in a study of blood T cell repertoires in COVID-19. In the study overall: Samples of COVID-19 (acute and convalescent) were obtained from the United States, Italy and Spain. The cDNA or gDNA used as material had been derived from T cells, B-cell-depleted T cells, or PBMCs.

This clone was detected only a few times. There are 17 residues in the CDR3. V dropped 6 bases and J dropped 0 bases, with 19 bases sitting between them. From germline, CDR1 is SGHKS and CDR2 YYEKEE (reference sequence). Under the authors' procedure: The assay estimated nucleated cells by amplifying reference gene primers. Only in-frame clones appear in the TCRdb table, and some are missing; sequencing was by immunoSEQ multiplex PCR. For V, J and clone size, that table is used; D and trimming come from the DNA. Of roughly 180,000 clones listed, about 86% were seen once; the top ten hold around 20%. The rearrangement links TRBV5-5 to TRBJ1-5, with a possible D match to TRBD1 (6 bases). The sequenced sample was peripheral blood. The receptor's source is an older man with active or convalescent COVID-19. The DNA of the CDR3 is TGTGCCAGCACTAGCCGCGGGGGGCCAAATAGCAATCAGCCCCAGCATTTT. Its translation is CASTSRGGPNSNQPQHF.